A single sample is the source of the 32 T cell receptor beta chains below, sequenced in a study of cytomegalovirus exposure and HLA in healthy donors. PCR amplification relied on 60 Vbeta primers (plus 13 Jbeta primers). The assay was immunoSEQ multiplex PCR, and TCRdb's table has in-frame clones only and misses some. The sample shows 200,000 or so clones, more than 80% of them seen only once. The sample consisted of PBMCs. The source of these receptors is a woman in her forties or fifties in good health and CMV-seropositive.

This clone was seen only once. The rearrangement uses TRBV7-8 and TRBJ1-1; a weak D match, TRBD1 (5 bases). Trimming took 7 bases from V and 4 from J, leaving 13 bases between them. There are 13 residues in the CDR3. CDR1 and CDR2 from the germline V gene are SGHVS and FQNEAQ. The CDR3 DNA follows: TGTGCCAGCAAACTTAGGGGAGGCACTGAAGCTTTCTTT. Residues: CASKLRGGTEAFF.

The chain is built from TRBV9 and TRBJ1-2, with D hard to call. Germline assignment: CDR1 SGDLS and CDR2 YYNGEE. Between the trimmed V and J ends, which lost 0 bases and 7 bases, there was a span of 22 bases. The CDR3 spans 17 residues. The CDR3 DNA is TGTGCCAGCAGCGTAGAGGAGGGCTCCCGCCAATCCGGTGGCTACACCTTC. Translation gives CASSVEEGSRQSGGYTF.

CDR3 in DNA: TGTGCCAGCAGCCACTTATTACAGTCTAACACTGAAGCTTTCTTT. This codes for CASSHLLQSNTEAFF. The V call is TRBV7-8, the J call TRBJ1-1; D not certain. CDR1 is SGHVS, CDR2 FQNEAQ, per germline. This CDR3 comprises 15 residues. Trimming took 5 bases from V and 2 from J, leaving 15 bases between them.

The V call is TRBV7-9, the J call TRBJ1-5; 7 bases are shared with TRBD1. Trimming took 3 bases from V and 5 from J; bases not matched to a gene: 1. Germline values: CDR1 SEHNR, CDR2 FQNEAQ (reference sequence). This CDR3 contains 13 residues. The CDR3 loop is CASSFTGDQPQHF. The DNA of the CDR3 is TGTGCCAGCAGCTTTACAGGGGATCAGCCCCAGCATTTT. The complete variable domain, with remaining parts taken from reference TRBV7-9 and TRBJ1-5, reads DTGVSQNPRHKITKRGQNVTFRCDPISEHNRLYWYRQTLGQGPEFLTYFQNEAQLEKSRLLSDRFSAERPKGSFSTLEIQRTEQGDSAMYLCASSFTGDQPQHFGDGTRLSIL.

CDR3 bases: TGTGCCAGCTCACCACCGTTGGGGGGCCAAGAGACCCAGTACTTC. Translating gives CASSPPLGGQETQYF. The chain is built from TRBV18 and TRBJ2-5; maybe TRBD2 (6 bases). Trimming left V 0 bases short and J 1 base short, with 9 bases between. This CDR3 spans 15 amino acids. In germline, CDR1 is KGHSH, CDR2 LQKENI.

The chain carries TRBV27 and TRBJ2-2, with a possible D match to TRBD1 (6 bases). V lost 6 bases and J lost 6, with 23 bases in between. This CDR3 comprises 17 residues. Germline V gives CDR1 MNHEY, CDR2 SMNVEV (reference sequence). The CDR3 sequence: CASRIQGIGASPGELFF. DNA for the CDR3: TGTGCCAGCAGGATACAGGGCATCGGGGCATCTCCCGGGGAGCTGTTTTTT.

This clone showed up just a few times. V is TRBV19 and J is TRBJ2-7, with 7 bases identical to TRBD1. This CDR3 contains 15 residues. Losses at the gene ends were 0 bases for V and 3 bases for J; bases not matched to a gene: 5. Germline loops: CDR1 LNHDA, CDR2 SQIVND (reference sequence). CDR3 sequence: CASSIEGTARYEQYF. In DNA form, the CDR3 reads TGTGCCAGTAGTATAGAGGGGACAGCGCGCTACGAGCAGTACTTC. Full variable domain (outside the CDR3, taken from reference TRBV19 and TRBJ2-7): DGGITQSPKYLFRKEGQNVTLSCEQNLNHDAMYWYRQDPGQGLRLIYYSQIVNDFQKGDIAEGYSVSREKKESFPLTVTSAQKNPTAFYLCASSIEGTARYEQYFGPGTRLTVT.

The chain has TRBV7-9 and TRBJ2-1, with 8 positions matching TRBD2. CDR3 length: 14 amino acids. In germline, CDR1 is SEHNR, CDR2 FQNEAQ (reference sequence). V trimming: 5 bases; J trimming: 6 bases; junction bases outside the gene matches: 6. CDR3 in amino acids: CASSQGTSFNEQFF. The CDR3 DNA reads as TGTGCCAGCAGCCAAGGGACTAGTTTCAATGAGCAGTTCTTC.

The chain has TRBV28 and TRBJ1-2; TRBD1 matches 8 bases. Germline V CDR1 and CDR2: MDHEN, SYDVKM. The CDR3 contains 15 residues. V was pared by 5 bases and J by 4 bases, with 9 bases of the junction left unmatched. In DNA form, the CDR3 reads TGTGCCAGCAGTCTCGGGGGACAGGCCCCCTATGGCTACACCTTC. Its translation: CASSLGGQAPYGYTF.

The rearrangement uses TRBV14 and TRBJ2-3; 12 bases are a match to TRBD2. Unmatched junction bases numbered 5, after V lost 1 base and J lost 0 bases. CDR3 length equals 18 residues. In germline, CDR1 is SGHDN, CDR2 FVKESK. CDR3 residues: CASSQGTSGASSTDTQYF. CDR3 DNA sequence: TGTGCCAGCAGCCAAGGGACTAGCGGGGCCTCTAGCACAGATACGCAGTATTTT.

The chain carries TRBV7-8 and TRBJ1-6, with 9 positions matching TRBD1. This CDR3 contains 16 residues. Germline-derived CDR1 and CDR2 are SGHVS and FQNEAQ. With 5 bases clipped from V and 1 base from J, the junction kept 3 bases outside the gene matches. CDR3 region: CASSPTGGSYNSPLHF. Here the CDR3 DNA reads TGTGCCAGCAGCCCGACAGGGGGGTCCTATAATTCACCCCTCCACTTT. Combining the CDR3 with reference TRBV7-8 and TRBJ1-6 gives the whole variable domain GAGVSQSPRYKVAKRGQDVALRCDPISGHVSLFWYQQALGQGPEFLTYFQNEAQLDKSGLPSDRFFAERPEGSVSTLKIQRTQQEDSAVYLCASSPTGGSYNSPLHFGNGTRLTVT.

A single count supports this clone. The CDR3 DNA sequence: TGTGCCAGCAGCCAGATCCGATCCCCCTACGAGCAGTACTTC. Encoded protein: CASSQIRSPYEQYF. V is TRBV5-4 and J is TRBJ2-7; no clear D. The V gene's germline CDR1 is SGHNT and CDR2 YYREEE (reference sequence). This CDR3 is built from 14 residues. V was cut by 4 bases and J by 2 bases, with 13 bases left in between.

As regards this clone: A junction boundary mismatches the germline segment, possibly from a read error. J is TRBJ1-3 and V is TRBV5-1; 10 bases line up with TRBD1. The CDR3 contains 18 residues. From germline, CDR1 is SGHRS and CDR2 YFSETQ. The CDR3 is CASSLYRLGTGEGSTIYF. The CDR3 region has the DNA TGCGCCAGCAGCTTGTACCGTTTGGGGACAGGGGAAGGAAGCACCATATATTTT.

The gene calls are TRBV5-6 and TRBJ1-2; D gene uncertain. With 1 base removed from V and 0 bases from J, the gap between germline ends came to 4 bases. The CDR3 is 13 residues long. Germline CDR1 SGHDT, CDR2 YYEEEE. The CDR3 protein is CASSLRANYGYTF. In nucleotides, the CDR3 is TGTGCCAGCAGCTTGCGTGCTAACTATGGCTACACCTTC.

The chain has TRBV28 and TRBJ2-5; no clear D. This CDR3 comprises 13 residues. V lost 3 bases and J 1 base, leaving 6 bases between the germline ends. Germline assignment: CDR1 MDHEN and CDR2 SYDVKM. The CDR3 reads CASSLLAQETQYF. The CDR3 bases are TGTGCCAGCAGTTTGCTGGCCCAAGAGACCCAGTACTTC.

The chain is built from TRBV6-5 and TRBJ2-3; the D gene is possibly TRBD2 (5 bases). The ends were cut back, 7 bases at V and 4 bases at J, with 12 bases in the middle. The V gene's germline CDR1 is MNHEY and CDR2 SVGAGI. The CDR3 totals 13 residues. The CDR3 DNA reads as TGTGCCAGCACCCTAACTAGGTCAGATACGCAGTATTTT. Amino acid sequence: CASTLTRSDTQYF.

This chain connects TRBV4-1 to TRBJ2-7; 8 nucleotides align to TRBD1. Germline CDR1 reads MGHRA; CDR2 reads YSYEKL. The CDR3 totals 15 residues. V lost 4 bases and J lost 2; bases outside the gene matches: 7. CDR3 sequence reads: CASSPGQGLPYEQYF. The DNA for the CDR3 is TGCGCCAGCAGCCCCGGACAGGGATTACCCTACGAGCAGTACTTC.

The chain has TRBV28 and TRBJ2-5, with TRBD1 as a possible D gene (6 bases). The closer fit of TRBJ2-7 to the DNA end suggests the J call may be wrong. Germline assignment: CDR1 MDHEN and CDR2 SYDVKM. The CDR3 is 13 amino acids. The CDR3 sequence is CASSLMGAGEQYF. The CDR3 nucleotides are TGTGCCAGCAGTTTAATGGGGGCTGGCGAGCAGTACTTC.

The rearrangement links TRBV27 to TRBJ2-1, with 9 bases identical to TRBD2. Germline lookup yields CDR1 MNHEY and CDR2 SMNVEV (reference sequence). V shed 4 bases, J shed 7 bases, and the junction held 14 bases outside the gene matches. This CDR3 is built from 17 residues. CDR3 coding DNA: TGTGCCAGCAGTTGGGGGGGCAGCGGGGGGCCATTTAATGAGCAGTTCTTC. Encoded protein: CASSWGGSGGPFNEQFF.

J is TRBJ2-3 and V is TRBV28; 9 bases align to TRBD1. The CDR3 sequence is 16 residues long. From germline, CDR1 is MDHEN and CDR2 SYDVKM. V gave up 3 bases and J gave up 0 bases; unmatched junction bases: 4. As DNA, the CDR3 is TGTGCCAGCAGTTTCTTCGGGACAGGGAGCACAGATACGCAGTATTTT. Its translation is CASSFFGTGSTDTQYF.

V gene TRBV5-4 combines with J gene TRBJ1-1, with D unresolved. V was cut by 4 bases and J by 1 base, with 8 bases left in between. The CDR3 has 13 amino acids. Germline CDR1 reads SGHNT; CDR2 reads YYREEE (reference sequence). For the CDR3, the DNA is TGTGCCAGCAGCCCCACAAGGAACACTGAAGCTTTCTTT. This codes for CASSPTRNTEAFF.

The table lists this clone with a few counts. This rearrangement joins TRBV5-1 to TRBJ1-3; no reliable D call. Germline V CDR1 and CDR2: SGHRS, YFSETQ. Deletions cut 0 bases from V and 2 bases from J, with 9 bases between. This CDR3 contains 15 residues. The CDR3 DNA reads TGCGCCAGCAGCTTGGACGGGGTTACTGGAAACACCATATATTTT. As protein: CASSLDGVTGNTIYF.

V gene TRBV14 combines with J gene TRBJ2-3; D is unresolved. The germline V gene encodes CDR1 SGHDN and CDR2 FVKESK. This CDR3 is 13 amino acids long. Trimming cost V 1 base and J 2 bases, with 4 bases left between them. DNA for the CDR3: TGTGCCAGCAGCCAAGTCAACACAGATACGCAGTATTTT. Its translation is CASSQVNTDTQYF.

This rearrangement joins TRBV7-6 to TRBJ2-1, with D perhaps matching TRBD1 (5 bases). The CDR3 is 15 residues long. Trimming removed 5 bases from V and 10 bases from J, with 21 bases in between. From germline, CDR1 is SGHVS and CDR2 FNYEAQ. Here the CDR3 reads CASSPRVQGDSEQFF. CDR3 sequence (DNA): TGTGCCAGCAGCCCCCGAGTCCAAGGGGATAGCGAGCAGTTCTTC.

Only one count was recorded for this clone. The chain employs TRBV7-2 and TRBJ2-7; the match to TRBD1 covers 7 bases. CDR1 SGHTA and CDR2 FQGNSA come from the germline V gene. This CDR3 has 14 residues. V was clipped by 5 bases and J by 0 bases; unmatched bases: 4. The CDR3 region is CASSVTGASYEQYF. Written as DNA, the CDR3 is TGTGCCAGCAGCGTAACAGGGGCCTCCTACGAGCAGTACTTC.

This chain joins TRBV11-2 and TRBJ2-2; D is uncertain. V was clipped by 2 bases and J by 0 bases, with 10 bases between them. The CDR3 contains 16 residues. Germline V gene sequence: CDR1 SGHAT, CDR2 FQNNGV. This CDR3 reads CASSLQQPSNTGELFF. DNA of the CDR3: TGTGCCAGCAGCTTACAACAGCCTTCGAACACCGGGGAGCTGTTTTTT.

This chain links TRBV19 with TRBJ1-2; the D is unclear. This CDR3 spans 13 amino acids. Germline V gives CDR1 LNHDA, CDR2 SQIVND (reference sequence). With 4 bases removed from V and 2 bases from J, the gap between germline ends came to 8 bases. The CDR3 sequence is CASSSRENYGYTF. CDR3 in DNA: TGTGCCAGTAGTAGTAGGGAGAACTATGGCTACACCTTC. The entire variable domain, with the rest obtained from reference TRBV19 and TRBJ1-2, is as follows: DGGITQSPKYLFRKEGQNVTLSCEQNLNHDAMYWYRQDPGQGLRLIYYSQIVNDFQKGDIAEGYSVSREKKESFPLTVTSAQKNPTAFYLCASSSRENYGYTFGSGTRLTVV.

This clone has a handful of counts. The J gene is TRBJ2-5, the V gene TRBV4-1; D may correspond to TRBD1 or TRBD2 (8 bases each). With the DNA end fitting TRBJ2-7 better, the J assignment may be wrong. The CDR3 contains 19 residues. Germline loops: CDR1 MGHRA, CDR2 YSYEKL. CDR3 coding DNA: TGCGCCAGCAGCCAAGACCCGGACAGGGTTGGGACTAGCTCCTACGAGCAGTACTTC. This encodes CASSQDPDRVGTSSYEQYF.

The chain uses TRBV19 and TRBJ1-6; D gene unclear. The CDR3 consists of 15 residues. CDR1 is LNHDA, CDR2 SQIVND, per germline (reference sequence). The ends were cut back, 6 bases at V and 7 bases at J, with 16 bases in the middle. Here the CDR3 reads CASSPVPGLNSPLHF. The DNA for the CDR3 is TGTGCCAGTAGCCCAGTGCCAGGCCTGAATTCACCCCTCCACTTT.

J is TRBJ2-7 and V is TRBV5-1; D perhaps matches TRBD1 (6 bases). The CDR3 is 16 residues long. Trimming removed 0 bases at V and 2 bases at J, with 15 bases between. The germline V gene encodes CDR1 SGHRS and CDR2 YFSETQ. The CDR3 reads CASSLAGQGSPYEQYF. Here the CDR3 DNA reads TGCGCCAGCAGCTTGGCCGGGCAGGGGTCCCCCTACGAGCAGTACTTC. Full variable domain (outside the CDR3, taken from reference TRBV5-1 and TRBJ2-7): KAGVTQTPRYLIKTRGQQVTLSCSPISGHRSVSWYQQTPGQGLQFLFEYFSETQRNKGNFPGRFSGRQFSNSRSEMNVSTLELGDSALYLCASSLAGQGSPYEQYFGPGTRLTVT.

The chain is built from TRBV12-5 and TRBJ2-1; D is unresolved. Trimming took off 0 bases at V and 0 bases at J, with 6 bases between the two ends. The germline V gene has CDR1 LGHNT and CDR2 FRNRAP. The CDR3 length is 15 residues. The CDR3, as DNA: TGTGCTAGTGGTTTGGTCGACTTCTCCTACAATGAGCAGTTCTTC. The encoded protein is CASGLVDFSYNEQFF.

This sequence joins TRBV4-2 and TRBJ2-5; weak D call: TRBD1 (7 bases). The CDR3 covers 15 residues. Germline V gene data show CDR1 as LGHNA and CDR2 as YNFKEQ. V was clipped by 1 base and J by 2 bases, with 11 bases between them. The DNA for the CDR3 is TGTGCCAGCAGCCAAGTCCCAGGGGGGCAAGAGACCCAGTACTTC. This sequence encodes CASSQVPGGQETQYF.